This entry concerns a single TCR beta chain. The antigen is unknown. TCRdb re-analysed the 5' RACE reads in MiXCR, keeping a single row per CDR3 protein. The table records roughly 1,500,000 distinct CDR3 sequences, about 30% of them present only once. The CDR3 is 14 amino acids. Germline CDR1 and CDR2: MNHNS and SASEGT. After removal of 8 bases from V and 4 bases from J, the junction contained 10 bases not matched to a gene. This specimen comes from a study of identical twins. Study-level results: Out-of-frame beta chain sequences displayed weaker excess sharing between twins. Cord blood beta clonotypes that were abundant carried fewer insertions, and memory repertoires showed no such trend.

The sample taken for sequencing was cord blood. The origin of this receptor is a newborn girl in good health. The chain has TRBV6-1 and TRBJ2-5; TRBD1 matches 7 bases. CDR3 DNA: TGTGCCAGCGGGATACAGGGGATAAGAGAGACCCAGTACTTC. Its translation is CASGIQGIRETQYF.